This TCR beta chain stems from a study of regulatory T cells in long-lasting Graves disease. Study background: New Graves' disease cases had less than 3 months of antithyroid drugs.

Library construction for TCR beta used iRepertoire HTBI primers and Arm-PCR of CDR3 regions. TCRdb re-analysed the multiplex PCR reads in MiXCR, keeping a single row per CDR3 protein. The sample shows 400,000 to 500,000 distinct CDR3 sequences, about a sixth of them seen only once. Study findings and constraints: Only a small sample size was used, which may have cut accuracy. Preferential use of TRBV28, TRBJ1-2 and TRBJ2-5 was seen in persistent disease.

Time point noted: newly diagnosed GD, antithyroid drugs for less than 3 months. RNA from PBMCs was the source of the TCR library. This clonotype was recorded a few times. Its antigen is undetermined. Trimming removed 4 bases from V and 6 bases from J, with 19 bases in between. Per the germline V gene, CDR1 is LGHDT and CDR2 is YNNKEL (reference sequence). This CDR3 is built from 16 residues. This sample also belongs to another study, concerning T cells in Graves' hyperthyroidism and ophthalmopathy. From that second work: Carried out on the TCR CDR3, a first-round RT-PCR used the HTBI primer set.

The sequence was obtained from a woman under 30 with Graves disease. V gene TRBV3-1 combines with J gene TRBJ2-1; D is uncertain. Sample: peripheral blood mononuclear cells (PBMCs), taken at new diagnosis, from a patient treated with antithyroid drugs. This CDR3 reads CASSPPRRQRGNEQFF. In nucleotides, the CDR3 is TGTGCCAGCAGCCCCCCTAGGCGCCAACGTGGCAATGAGCAGTTCTTC.